The 7 T cell receptor beta chains reported below all come from one sample, sequenced in a study of cytomegalovirus exposure and HLA in healthy donors (dated by TCRdb to 2015 to 2018). Library construction relied on the immunoSEQ multiplex PCR assay. For the multiplex PCR, a mixture combining 60 forward primers for TCR Vbeta segments and 13 reverse primers for TCR Jbeta segments was used. The clones in this table, taken by TCRdb from immuneACCESS, are in-frame only. Not every clone is retained; where verified, under half of the shortfall comes from an unresolved V gene, and the cause of the rest is unknown. The table for this sample records 150,000 or so clones. The top ten constitute less than 2% of the sample. Sequences were obtained from PBMCs. The receptors derive from a man aged 18 to 29 in good health and CMV-seronegative.

The chain joins TRBV15 to TRBJ1-5, with D unclear. Germline CDR1 LNHNV, CDR2 YYDKDF (reference sequence). V was cut by 3 bases and J by 2 bases, with 8 bases left in between. The CDR3 has 14 amino acids. The CDR3 spells CATSRDGGNQPQHF. DNA of the CDR3: TGTGCCACCAGCAGGGACGGGGGCAATCAGCCCCAGCATTTT.

This chain connects TRBV30 to TRBJ1-5; D might be TRBD1 (5 bases). Germline assignment: CDR1 GTSNPN and CDR2 SVGIG (reference sequence). The CDR3 has 16 amino acids. V shed 0 bases and J shed 0 bases, with 12 bases lying between them. CDR3 coding DNA: TGTGCCTGGAGTGTACGAAGGGGAAGTAGCAATCAGCCCCAGCATTTT. This sequence encodes CAWSVRRGSSNQPQHF.

This rearrangement joins TRBV18 to TRBJ1-2; 8 bases align to TRBD1. After removal of 3 bases from V and 7 bases from J, the junction contained 4 bases not matched to a gene. The CDR3 has 13 residues. Per the germline V gene, CDR1 is KGHSH and CDR2 is LQKENI. The CDR3 reads CASSPQGARGYTF. CDR3 in DNA: TGTGCCAGCTCACCTCAGGGGGCCCGTGGCTACACCTTC.

The genes are TRBV7-8 and TRBJ1-1, with D possibly matching TRBD1 (5 bases). Germline assignment: CDR1 SGHVS and CDR2 FQNEAQ. V lost 5 bases and J 8 bases, leaving 9 bases between the germline ends. The CDR3 sequence is 11 residues long. The CDR3 loop reads CASSRRAEAFF. The CDR3 nucleotides are TGTGCCAGCAGCCGCAGGGCCGAAGCTTTCTTT. Full variable domain (missing parts from reference TRBV7-8 and TRBJ1-1): GAGVSQSPRYKVAKRGQDVALRCDPISGHVSLFWYQQALGQGPEFLTYFQNEAQLDKSGLPSDRFFAERPEGSVSTLKIQRTQQEDSAVYLCASSRRAEAFFGQGTRLTVV.

J is TRBJ2-7 and V is TRBV7-2; 9 bases are a match to TRBD1. The J segment lost 3 bases and the V segment lost 4 bases, leaving 1 base of the junction unmatched. Germline V lookup: CDR1 SGHTA, CDR2 FQGNSA. The CDR3 loop spans 13 amino acids. CDR3 DNA: TGTGCCAGCAGCTCGGACAGGGGCTACGAGCAGTACTTC. This translates into CASSSDRGYEQYF.

The CDR3 region is CASSLEVSSRGRDTQYF. The CDR3, as DNA: TGTGCCAGCAGCTTAGAGGTTTCTAGCAGAGGGAGAGATACGCAGTATTTT. This chain joins TRBV7-6 and TRBJ2-3; D might be TRBD2 (5 bases). Germline CDR1 reads SGHVS; CDR2 reads FNYEAQ. The CDR3 totals 17 residues. Trimming left V 1 base short and J 5 bases short, with 19 bases between.

The chain combines TRBV11-2 with TRBJ2-2, with D possibly TRBD2 on 6 matching bases. Germline loops: CDR1 SGHAT, CDR2 FQNNGV. V was shortened by 1 base and J by 1 base, with 19 bases between the two germline ends. The CDR3 runs 19 residues. The CDR3 sequence: CASSLAWRAGIKNTGELFF. In DNA form, the CDR3 reads TGTGCCAGCAGCTTAGCTTGGCGGGCGGGGATAAAGAACACCGGGGAGCTGTTTTTT. Variable domain in full (rest from reference TRBV11-2 and TRBJ2-2): EAGVAQSPRYKIIEKRQSVAFWCNPISGHATLYWYQQILGQGPKLLIQFQNNGVVDDSQLPKDRFSAERLKGVDSTLKIQPAKLEDSAVYLCASSLAWRAGIKNTGELFFGEGSRLTVL.